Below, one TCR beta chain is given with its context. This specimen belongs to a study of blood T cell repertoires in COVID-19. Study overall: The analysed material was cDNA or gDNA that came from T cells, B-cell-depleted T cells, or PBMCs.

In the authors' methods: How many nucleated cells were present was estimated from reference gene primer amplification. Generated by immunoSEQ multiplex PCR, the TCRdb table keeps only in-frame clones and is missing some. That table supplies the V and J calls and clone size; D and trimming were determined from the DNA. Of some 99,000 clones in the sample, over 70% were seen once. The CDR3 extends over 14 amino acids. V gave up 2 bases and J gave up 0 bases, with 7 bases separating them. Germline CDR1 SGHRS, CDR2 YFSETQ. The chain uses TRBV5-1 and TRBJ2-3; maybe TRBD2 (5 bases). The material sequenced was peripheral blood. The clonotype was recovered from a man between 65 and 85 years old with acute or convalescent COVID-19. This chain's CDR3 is CASSFQRSTDTQYF. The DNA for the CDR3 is TGCGCCAGCAGCTTCCAGCGGAGCACAGATACGCAGTATTTT.